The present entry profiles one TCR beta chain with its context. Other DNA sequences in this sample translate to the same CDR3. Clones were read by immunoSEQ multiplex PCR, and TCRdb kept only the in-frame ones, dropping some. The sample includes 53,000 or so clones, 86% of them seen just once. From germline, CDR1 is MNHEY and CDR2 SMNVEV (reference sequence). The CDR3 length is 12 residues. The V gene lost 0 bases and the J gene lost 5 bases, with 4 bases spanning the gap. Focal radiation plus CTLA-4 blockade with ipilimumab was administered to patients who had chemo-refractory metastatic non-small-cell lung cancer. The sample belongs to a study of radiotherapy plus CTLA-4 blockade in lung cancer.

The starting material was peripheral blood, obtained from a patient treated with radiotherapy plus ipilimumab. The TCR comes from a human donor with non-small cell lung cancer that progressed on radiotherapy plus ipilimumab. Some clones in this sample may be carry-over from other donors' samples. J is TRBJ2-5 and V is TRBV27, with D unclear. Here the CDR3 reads CASSLSGETQYF. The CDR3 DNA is TGTGCCAGCAGTTTATCCGGGGAGACCCAGTACTTC.